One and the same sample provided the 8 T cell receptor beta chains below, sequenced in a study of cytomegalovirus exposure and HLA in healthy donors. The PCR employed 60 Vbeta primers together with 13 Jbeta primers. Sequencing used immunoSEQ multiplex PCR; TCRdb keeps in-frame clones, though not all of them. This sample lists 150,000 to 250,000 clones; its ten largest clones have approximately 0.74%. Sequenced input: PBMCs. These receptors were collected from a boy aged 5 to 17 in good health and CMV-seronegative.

CDR3: CASSQGANEKLFF. The CDR3 nucleotides read TGTGCCAGCAGCCAAGGGGCTAATGAAAAACTGTTTTTT. V and J are TRBV7-9 and TRBJ1-4; D may be TRBD1 (5 bases). CDR1 and CDR2 (germline): SEHNR, FQNEAQ (reference sequence). Trimming stripped 5 bases from V and 3 bases from J, with 7 bases between. The CDR3 runs 13 residues.

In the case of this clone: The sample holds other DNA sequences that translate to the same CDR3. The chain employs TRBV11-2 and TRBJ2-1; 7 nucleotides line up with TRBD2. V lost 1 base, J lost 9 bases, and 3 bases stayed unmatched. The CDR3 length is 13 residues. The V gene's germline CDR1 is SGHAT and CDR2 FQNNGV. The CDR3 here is CASSLAGGGEQFF. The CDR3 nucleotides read TGTGCCAGCAGCTTAGCGGGGGGAGGTGAGCAGTTCTTC.

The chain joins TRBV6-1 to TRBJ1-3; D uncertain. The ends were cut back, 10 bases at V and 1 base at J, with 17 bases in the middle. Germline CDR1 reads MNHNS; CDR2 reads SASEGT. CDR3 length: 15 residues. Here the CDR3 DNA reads TGTGCCACCGGGGATTGGGTATCATCTGGAAACACCATATATTTT. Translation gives CATGDWVSSGNTIYF.

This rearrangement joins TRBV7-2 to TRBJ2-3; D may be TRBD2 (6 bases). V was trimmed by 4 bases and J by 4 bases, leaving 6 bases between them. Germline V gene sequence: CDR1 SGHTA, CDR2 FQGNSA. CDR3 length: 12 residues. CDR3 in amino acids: CASSWGADTQYF. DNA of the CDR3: TGTGCCAGCAGCTGGGGGGCAGATACGCAGTATTTT.

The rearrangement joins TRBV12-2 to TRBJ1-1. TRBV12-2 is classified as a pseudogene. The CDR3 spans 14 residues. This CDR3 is CASRPRGWNTEAFF. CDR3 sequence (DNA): TGTGCAAGTCGTCCCCGGGGGTGGAACACTGAAGCTTTCTTT.

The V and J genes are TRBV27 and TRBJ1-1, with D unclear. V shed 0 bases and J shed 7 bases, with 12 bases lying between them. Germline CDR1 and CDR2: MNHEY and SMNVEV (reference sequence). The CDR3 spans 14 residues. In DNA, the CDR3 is TGTGCCAGCAGTTTATCGGGCGGAGGGTATGAAGCTTTCTTT. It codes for CASSLSGGGYEAFF.

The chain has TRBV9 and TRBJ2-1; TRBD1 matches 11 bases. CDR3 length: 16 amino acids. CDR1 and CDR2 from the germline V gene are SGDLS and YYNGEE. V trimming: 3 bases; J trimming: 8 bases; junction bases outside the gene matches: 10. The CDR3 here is CASSGPFGQGAHEQFF. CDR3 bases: TGTGCCAGCAGCGGGCCTTTTGGACAGGGGGCCCATGAGCAGTTCTTC.

CDR3: CASSLAGPSPLHF. The CDR3 coding sequence is TGTGCCAGCAGCTTGGCAGGGCCATCACCCCTCCACTTT. The chain couples TRBV5-6 to TRBJ1-6; D perhaps matches TRBD1 (5 bases). Germline V gene lookup returns CDR1 SGHDT and CDR2 YYEEEE. Trimming removed 0 bases at V and 10 bases at J, with 8 bases between. The CDR3 totals 13 residues.